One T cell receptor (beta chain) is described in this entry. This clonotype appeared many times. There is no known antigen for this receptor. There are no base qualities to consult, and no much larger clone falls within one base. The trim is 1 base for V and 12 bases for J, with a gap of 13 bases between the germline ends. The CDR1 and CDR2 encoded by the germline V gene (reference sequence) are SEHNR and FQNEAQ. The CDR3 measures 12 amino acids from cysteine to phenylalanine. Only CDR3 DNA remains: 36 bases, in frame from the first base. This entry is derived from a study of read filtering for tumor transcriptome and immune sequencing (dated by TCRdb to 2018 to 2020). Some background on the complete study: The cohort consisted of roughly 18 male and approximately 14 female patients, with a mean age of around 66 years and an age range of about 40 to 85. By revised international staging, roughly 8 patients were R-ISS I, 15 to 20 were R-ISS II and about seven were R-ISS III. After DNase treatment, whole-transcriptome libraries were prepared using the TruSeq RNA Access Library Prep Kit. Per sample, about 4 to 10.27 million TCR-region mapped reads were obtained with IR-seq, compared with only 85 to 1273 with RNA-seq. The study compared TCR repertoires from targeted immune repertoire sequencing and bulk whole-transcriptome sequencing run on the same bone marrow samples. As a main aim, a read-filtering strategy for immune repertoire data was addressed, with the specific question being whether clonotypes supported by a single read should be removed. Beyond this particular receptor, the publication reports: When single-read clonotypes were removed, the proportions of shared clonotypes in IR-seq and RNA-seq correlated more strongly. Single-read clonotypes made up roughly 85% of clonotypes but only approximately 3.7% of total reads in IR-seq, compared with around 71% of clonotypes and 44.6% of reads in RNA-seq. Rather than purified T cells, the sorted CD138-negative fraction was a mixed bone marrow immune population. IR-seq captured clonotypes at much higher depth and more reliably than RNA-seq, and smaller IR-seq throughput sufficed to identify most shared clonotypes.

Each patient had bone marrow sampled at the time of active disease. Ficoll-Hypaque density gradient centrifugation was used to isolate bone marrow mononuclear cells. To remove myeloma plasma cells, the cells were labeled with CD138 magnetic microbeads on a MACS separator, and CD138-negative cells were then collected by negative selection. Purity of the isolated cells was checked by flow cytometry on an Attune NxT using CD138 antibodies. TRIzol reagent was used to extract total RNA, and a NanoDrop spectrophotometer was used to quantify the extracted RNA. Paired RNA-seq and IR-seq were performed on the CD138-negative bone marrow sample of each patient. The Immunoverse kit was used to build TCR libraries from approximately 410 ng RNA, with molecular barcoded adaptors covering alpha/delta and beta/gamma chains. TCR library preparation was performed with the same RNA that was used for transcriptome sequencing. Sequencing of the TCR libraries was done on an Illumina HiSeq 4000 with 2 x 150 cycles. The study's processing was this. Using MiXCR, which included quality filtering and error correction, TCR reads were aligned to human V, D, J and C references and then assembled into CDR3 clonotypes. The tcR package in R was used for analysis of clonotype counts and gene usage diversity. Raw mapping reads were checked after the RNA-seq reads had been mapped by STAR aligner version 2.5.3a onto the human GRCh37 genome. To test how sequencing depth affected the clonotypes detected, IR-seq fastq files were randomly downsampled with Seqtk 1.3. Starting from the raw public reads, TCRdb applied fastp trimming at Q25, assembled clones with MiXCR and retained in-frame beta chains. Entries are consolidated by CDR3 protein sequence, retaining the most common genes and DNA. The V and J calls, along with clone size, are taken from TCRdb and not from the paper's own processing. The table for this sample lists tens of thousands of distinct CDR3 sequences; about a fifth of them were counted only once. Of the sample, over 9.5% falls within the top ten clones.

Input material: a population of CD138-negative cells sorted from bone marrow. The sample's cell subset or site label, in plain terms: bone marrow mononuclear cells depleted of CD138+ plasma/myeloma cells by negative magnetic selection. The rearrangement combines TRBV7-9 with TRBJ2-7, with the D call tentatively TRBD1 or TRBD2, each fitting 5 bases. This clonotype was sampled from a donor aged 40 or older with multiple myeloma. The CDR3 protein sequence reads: CASSLGSGRAYF. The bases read TGTGCCAGCAGCTTAGGGAGCGGCAGGGCGTACTTC.